Listed here are 9 T cell receptor beta chains from one sample, sequenced in a study of T cell responses to AZD1222 COVID-19 vaccine. Method: immunoSEQ multiplex PCR; TCRdb's copy keeps in-frame clones and lacks some. The table shows 140,000 or so clones, with 75% to 90% occurring only once. Specimen: peripheral blood, collected on day 0 of AZD1222 vaccination. The receptors derive from an adult in good health.

The chain is built from TRBV11-2 and TRBJ1-1; D gene uncertain. Trimming stripped 1 base from V and 1 base from J, with 10 bases between. CDR1 is SGHAT, CDR2 FQNNGV, per germline. The CDR3 contains 15 residues. The DNA of the CDR3 is TGTGCCAGCAGCTTAGTCGTGACGAGGAACACTGAAGCTTTCTTT. The encoded protein is CASSLVVTRNTEAFF.

V and J are TRBV11-3 and TRBJ1-1; D gene uncertain. CDR1 is SGHNT and CDR2 is YENEEA in the germline V gene. The CDR3 covers 14 residues. The V gene lost 4 bases and the J gene lost 4 bases, with 13 bases spanning the gap. This chain's CDR3 is CASSSPREPTEAFF. CDR3 DNA sequence: TGTGCCAGCAGCTCGCCTAGGGAGCCCACTGAAGCTTTCTTT.

The rearrangement uses TRBV5-1 and TRBJ1-1, with D possibly being TRBD1 (6 bases). This CDR3 has 13 residues. CDR1 and CDR2 (germline): SGHRS, YFSETQ. With 4 bases removed from V and 1 base from J, the gap between germline ends came to 8 bases. The CDR3: CASSPGQNTEAFF. CDR3 nucleotides: TGCGCCAGCAGCCCGGGACAGAACACTGAAGCTTTCTTT.

In nucleotides, the CDR3 is TGTGCCGGCAAGGGCCTCTCTGGAAACACCATATATTTT. Encoded protein: CAGKGLSGNTIYF. The chain carries TRBV12-3 or TRBV12-4 and TRBJ1-3; D is unclear. V lost 11 bases and J 0 bases, leaving 11 bases between the germline ends. The CDR3 totals 13 residues.

V gene TRBV7-2 combines with J gene TRBJ2-7; a possible D gene is TRBD2 (5 bases). Looked up from germline, CDR1 is SGHTA and CDR2 is FQGNSA. There are 16 residues in the CDR3. V lost 5 bases and J 2 bases, leaving 19 bases between the germline ends. The DNA for the CDR3 is TGTGCCAGCAGCCCCCCCGGGATATTAGGGACCTACGAGCAGTACTTC. Its protein is CASSPPGILGTYEQYF.

CDR3 bases: TGTGCCAGCAGTATCCCCTCCAGGGGAAACACCATATATTTT. Residues: CASSIPSRGNTIYF. The rearrangement joins TRBV28 to TRBJ1-3; no definite D call. Between the trimmed V and J ends, which lost 5 bases and 4 bases, there was a span of 12 bases. The CDR3 is made up of 14 amino acids. CDR1 MDHEN and CDR2 SYDVKM come from the germline V gene.

There are many counts of this clone. The chain is built from TRBV4-1 and TRBJ1-5; D might be TRBD1 (6 bases). This CDR3 has 20 amino acids. Trimming took 0 bases from V and 0 from J, leaving 21 bases between them. Germline-derived CDR1 and CDR2 are MGHRA and YSYEKL. The DNA for the CDR3 is TGCGCCAGCAGCCAAGAGGGGTCGGGACATAAAAGATCTAGCAATCAGCCCCAGCATTTT. It codes for CASSQEGSGHKRSSNQPQHF.

This chain uses TRBV30 with TRBJ1-6; D remains ambiguous. CDR3 length: 11 amino acids. The germline gives CDR1 GTSNPN, CDR2 SVGIG (reference sequence). The V end lost 3 bases, the J end lost 7 bases, and 4 bases lay between the germline ends. The CDR3 spells CAWRSNSPLHF. The CDR3 DNA sequence: TGTGCCTGGAGATCAAATTCACCCCTCCACTTT.

The chain combines TRBV4-1 with TRBJ2-3; no reliable D call. V dropped 2 bases and J dropped 3 bases, with 6 bases sitting between them. Per the germline V gene, CDR1 is MGHRA and CDR2 is YSYEKL. The length of the CDR3 is 13 residues. This CDR3 is CASSQQWTDTQYF. As DNA, the CDR3 is TGCGCCAGCAGCCAACAGTGGACAGATACGCAGTATTTT.